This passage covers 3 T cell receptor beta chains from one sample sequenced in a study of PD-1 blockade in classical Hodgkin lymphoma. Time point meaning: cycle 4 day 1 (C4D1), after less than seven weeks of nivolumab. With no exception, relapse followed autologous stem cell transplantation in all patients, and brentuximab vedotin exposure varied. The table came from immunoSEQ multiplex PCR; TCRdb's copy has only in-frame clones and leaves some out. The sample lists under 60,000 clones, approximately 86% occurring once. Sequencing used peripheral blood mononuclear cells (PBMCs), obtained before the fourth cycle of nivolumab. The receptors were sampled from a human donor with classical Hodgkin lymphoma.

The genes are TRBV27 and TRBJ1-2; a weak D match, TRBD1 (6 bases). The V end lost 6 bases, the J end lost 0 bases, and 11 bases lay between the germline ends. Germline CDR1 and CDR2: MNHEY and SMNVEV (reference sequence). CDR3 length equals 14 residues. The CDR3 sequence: CASRQDRTNYGYTF. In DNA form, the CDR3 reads TGTGCCAGCAGGCAAGACAGGACTAACTATGGCTACACCTTC.

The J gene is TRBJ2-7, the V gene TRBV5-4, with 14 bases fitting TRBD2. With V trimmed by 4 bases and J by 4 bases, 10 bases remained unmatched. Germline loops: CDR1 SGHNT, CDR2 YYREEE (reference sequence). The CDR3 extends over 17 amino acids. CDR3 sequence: CASSPGTSGRKWYEQYF. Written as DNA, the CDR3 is TGTGCCAGCAGCCCGGGGACTAGCGGGAGAAAGTGGTACGAGCAGTACTTC.

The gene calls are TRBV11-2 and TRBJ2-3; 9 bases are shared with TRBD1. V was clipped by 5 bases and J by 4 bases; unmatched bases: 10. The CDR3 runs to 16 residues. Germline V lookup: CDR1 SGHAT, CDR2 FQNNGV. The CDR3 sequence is CASSAPGTGRSDTQYF. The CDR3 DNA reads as TGTGCCAGCAGCGCCCCCGGGACAGGGAGATCAGATACGCAGTATTTT.